This section outlines one T cell receptor beta chain sequence together with its context. This CDR3 spans 14 amino acids. Germline CDR1 reads SNHLY; CDR2 reads FYNNEI. V was clipped by 6 bases and J by 4 bases, with 13 bases between them. The record originates from a study of blood T cell repertoires in COVID-19. Background on the study: COVID-19 samples from acute and convalescent phases originated in the United States, Italy and Spain. Sample material is recorded as cDNA or gDNA derived from T cells, B-cell-depleted T cells, or PBMCs.

Original data processing: Amplifying reference gene primers gave estimates of nucleated cell counts. The data were produced by immunoSEQ multiplex PCR, yet TCRdb's version contains in-frame clones alone and is incomplete. D and trimming were read from the DNA, whereas the V and J calls and clone size are those reported in that table. The sample contains about 140,000 clones, about four fifths of which appear only once. The TCR comes from a human donor in a cohort sampled during active COVID-19. Sequenced input: peripheral blood. This chain uses TRBV2 with TRBJ1-5; a weak D match, TRBD1 (6 bases). CDR3 sequence (DNA): TGTGCCAGCAGGGCGGGCAGGGGAAATCAGCCCCAGCATTTT. Protein product: CASRAGRGNQPQHF.